This T cell receptor beta chain appears in the sequencing data of a study of shared clonotypes between healthy human individuals. The germline V gene encodes CDR1 SGHNT and CDR2 YYREEE (reference sequence). With 0 bases removed from V and 1 base from J, the gap between germline ends came to 10 bases. CDR3 length: 15 residues. The protocol was immunoSEQ multiplex PCR, while the TCRdb copy is restricted to in-frame clones and leaves out a portion. This table holds about 1 million clones, about 70% found once. Whole-study findings and limits: Clonotype sharing among donors, it was expected, would be affected by sequencing depth. Sampling covered nothing but blood. Tissue TCR repertoires likely differ from those found in blood.

As to this clone: Its target is unknown.

Donors comprised healthy HIV-negative adults lacking recent acute infections or vaccinations. Researchers partitioned CD4+ cells into CD45RA+ naive and CD45RA-negative memory subsets. Material for sequencing was memory CD4+ T cells sorted from blood. Subset described: CD45RA-negative fraction. The chain carries TRBV5-4 and TRBJ2-5; no definite D call. This receptor was obtained from a man younger than 35 in good health. CDR3 in amino acids: CASSLDRPIQETQYF. CDR3 bases: TGTGCCAGCAGCTTGGATCGACCAATCCAAGAGACCCAGTACTTC.